This TCR beta chain stems from a study of technical replicates of blood from a few donors. This CDR3 contains 14 residues. Germline CDR1 and CDR2: MNHEY and SMNVEV (reference sequence). V lost 6 bases and J lost 6; bases outside the gene matches: 10. Method: immunoSEQ multiplex PCR; TCRdb's copy keeps in-frame clones and lacks some. The top ten hold 0.35% to 0.45% of the sample, which has some 83,000 clones, more than 85% seen once. Sequencing was performed on T cells isolated from PBMCs. This chain joins TRBV27 and TRBJ2-7; 8 bases fit TRBD1. This clonotype was sampled from a human donor in good health. Here the CDR3 reads CASSTGGSGREQYF. The CDR3 coding sequence is TGTGCCAGCAGCACAGGGGGGAGTGGACGCGAGCAGTACTTC.